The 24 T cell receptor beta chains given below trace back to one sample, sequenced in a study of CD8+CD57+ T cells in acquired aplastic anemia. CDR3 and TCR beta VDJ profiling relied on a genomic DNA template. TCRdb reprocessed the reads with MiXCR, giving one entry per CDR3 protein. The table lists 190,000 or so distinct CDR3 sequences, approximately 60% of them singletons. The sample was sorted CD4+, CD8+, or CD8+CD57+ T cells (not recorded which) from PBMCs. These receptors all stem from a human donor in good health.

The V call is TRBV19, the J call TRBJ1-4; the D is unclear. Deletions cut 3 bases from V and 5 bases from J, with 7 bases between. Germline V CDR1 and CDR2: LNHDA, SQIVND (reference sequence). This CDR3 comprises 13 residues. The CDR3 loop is CASSMTANEKLFF. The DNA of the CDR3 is TGTGCCAGTAGTATGACGGCGAATGAAAAACTGTTTTTT.

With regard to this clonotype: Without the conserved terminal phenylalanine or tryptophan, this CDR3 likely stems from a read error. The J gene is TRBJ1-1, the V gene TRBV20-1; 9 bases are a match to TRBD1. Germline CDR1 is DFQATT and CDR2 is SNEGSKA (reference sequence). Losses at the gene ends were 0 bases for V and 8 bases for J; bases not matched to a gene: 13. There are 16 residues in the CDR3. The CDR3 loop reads CSARDLQGGQGSEAFY. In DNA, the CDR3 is TGCAGTGCTAGAGATCTACAAGGGGGACAGGGTTCCGAAGCTTTCTAT.

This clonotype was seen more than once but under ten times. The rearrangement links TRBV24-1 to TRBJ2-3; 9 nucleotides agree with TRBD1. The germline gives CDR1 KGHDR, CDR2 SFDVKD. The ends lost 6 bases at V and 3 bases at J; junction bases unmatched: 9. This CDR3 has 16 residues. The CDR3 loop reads CATSKGGQGRTDTQYF. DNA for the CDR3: TGTGCCACCAGTAAGGGGGGACAGGGTAGGACAGATACGCAGTATTTT.

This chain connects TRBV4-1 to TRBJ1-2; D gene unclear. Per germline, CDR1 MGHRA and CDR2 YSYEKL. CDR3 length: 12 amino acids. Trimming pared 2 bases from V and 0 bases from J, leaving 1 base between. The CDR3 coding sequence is TGCGCCAGCAGCCAACCTAACTATGGCTACACCTTC. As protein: CASSQPNYGYTF.

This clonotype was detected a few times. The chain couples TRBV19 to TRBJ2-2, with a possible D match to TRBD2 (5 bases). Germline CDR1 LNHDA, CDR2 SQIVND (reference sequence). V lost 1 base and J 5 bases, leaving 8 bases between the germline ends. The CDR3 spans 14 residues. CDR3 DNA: TGTGCCAGTAGTATAGTCGGGATTACCGGGGAGCTGTTTTTT. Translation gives CASSIVGITGELFF.

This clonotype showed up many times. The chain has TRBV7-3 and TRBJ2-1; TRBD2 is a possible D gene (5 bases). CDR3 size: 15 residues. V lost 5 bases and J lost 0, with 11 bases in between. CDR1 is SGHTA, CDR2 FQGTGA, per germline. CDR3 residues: CASSPTINSYNEQFF. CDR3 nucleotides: TGTGCCAGCAGCCCGACTATAAACTCCTACAATGAGCAGTTCTTC.

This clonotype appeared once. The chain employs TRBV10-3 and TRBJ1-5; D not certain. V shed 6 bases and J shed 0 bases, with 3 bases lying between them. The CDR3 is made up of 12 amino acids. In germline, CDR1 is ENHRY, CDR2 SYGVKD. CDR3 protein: CAIRGSNQPQHF. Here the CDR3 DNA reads TGTGCCATCAGGGGTAGCAATCAGCCCCAGCATTTT.

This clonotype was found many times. The CDR3, as DNA: TGTGCCAGCCCATGGGACAGGGGGCCCTACAATGAGCAGTTCTTC. It translates to CASPWDRGPYNEQFF. J is TRBJ2-1 and V is TRBV6-1, with 12 bases that match TRBD1. Losses at the gene ends were 8 bases for V and 2 bases for J; bases not matched to a gene: 4. The CDR3 is 15 amino acids. CDR1 and CDR2 (germline): MNHNS, SASEGT.

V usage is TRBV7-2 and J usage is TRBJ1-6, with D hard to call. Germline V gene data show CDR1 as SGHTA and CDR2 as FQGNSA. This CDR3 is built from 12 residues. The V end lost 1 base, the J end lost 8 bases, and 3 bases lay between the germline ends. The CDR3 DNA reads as TGTGCCAGCAGCTTAGACGATTCACCCCTCCACTTT. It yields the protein CASSLDDSPLHF.

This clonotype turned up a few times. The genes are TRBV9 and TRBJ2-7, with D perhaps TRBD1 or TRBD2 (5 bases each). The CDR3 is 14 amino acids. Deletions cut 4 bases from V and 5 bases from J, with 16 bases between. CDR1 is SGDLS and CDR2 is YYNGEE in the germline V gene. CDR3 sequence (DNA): TGTGCCAGCAGCCCAACGGGGCTTTTCGACGAGCAGTACTTC. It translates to CASSPTGLFDEQYF. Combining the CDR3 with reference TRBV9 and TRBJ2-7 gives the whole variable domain DSGVTQTPKHLITATGQRVTLRCSPRSGDLSVYWYQQSLDQGLQFLIQYYNGEERAKGNILERFSAQQFPDLHSELNLSSLELGDSALYFCASSPTGLFDEQYFGPGTRLTVT.

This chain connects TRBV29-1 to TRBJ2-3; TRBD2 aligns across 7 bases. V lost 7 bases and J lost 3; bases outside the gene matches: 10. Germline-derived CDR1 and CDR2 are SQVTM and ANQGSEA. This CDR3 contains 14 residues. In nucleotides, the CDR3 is TGCAGCGGGGGGGGAGGGATAAGGACAGATACGCAGTATTTT. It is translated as CSGGGGIRTDTQYF.

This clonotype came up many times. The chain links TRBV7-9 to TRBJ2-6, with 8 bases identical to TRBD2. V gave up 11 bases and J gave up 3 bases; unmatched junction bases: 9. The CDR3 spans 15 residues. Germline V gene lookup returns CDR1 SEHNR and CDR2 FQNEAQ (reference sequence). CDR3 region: CAQATGGLGANVLTF. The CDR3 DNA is TGTGCCCAAGCCACGGGGGGGCTTGGGGCCAACGTCCTGACTTTC.

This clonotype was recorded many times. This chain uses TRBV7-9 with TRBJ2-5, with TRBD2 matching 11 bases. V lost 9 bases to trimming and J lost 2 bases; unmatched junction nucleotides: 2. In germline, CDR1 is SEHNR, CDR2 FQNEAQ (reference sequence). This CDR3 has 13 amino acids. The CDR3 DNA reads TGTGCCAGTCGACTAGCGGGGCAAGAGACCCAGTACTTC. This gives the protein CASRLAGQETQYF. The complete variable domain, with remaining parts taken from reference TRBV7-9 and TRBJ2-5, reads DTGVSQNPRHKITKRGQNVTFRCDPISEHNRLYWYRQTLGQGPEFLTYFQNEAQLEKSRLLSDRFSAERPKGSFSTLEIQRTEQGDSAMYLCASRLAGQETQYFGPGTRLLVL.

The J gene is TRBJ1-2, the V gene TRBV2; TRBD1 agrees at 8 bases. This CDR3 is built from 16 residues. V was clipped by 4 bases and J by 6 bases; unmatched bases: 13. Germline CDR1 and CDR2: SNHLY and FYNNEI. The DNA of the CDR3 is TGTGCCAGCAGTGCCGCTCCGGGACAGGATAGGGATGGCTACACCTTC. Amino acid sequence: CASSAAPGQDRDGYTF.

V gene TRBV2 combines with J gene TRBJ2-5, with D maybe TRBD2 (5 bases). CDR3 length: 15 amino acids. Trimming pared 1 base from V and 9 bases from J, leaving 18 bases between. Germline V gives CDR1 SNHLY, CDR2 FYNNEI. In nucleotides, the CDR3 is TGTGCCAGCAGTGAAGGGGCTAGCAATCAGGAGGCCCAGTACTTC. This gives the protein CASSEGASNQEAQYF.

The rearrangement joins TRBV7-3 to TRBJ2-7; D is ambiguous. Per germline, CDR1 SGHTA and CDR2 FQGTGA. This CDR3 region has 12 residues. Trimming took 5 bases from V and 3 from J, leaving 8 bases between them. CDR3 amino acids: CASSLSFYEQYF. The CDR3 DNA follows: TGTGCCAGCAGCCTGAGCTTCTACGAGCAGTACTTC.

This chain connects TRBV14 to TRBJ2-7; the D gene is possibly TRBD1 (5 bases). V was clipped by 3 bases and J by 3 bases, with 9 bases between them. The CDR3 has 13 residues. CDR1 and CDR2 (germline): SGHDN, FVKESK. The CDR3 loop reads CASSQDTDYEQYF. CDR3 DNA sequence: TGTGCCAGCAGCCAGGACACCGACTACGAGCAGTACTTC.

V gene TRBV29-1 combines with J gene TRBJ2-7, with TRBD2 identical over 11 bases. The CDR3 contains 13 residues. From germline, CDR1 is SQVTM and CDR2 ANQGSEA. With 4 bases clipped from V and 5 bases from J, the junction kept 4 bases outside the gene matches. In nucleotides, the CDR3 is TGCAGCGTTGGCGGGACTAGCGGAGACGAGCAGTACTTC. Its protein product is CSVGGTSGDEQYF.

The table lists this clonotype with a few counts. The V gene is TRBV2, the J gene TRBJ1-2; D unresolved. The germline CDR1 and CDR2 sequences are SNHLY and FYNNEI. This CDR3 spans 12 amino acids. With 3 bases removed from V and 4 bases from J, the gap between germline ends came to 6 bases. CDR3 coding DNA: TGTGCCAGCAGTGATGGGGTCTATGGCTACACCTTC. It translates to CASSDGVYGYTF.

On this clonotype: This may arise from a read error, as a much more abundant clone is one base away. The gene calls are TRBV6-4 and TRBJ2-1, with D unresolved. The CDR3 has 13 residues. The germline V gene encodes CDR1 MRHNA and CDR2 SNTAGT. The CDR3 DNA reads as TGTGCCAGCAGCCTGACTGGGAACAATGAGCAGTCCTTC. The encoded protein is CASSLTGNNEQSF.

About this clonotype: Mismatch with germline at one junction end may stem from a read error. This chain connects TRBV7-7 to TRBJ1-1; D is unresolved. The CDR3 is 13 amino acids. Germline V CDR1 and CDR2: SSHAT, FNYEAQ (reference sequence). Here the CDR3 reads CASSLGAGAEAFF. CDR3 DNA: TGTGCTAGCAGCTTAGGTGCCGGGGCTGAAGCTTTCTTT.

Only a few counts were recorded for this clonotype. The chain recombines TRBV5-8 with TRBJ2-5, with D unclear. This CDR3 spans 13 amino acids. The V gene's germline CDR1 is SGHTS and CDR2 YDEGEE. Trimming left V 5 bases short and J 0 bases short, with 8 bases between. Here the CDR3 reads CASSYQHQETQYF. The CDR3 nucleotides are TGTGCCAGCAGTTACCAGCACCAAGAGACCCAGTACTTC. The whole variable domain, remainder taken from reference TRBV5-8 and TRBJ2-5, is EAGVTQSPTHLIKTRGQQATLRCSPISGHTSVYWYQQALGLGLQFLLWYDEGEERNRGNFPPRFSGRQFPNYSSELNVNALELEDSALYLCASSYQHQETQYFGPGTRLLVL.

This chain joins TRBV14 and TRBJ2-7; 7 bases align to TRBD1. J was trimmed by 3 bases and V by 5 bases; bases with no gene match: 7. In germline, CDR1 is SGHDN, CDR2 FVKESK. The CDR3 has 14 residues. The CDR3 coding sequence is TGTGCCAGCAGCGGACGGGGACAGCGCTACGAGCAGTACTTC. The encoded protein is CASSGRGQRYEQYF. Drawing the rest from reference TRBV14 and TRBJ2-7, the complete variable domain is EAGVTQFPSHSVIEKGQTVTLRCDPISGHDNLYWYRRVMGKEIKFLLHFVKESKQDESGMPNNRFLAERTGGTYSTLKVQPAELEDSGVYFCASSGRGQRYEQYFGPGTRLTVT.

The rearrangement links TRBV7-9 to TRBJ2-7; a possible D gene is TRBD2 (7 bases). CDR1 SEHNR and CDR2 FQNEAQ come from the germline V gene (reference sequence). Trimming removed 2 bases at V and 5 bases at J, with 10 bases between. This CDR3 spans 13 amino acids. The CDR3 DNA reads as TGTGCCAGCAGCTTACGGGGGGCGAACGAGCAGTACTTC. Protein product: CASSLRGANEQYF.